Each of the 2 T cell receptor beta chains below was sequenced from the same sample in a study of blood T cell repertoires in COVID-19. This table comes from immunoSEQ multiplex PCR, and its TCRdb copy is limited to in-frame clones, with some not included. The repertoire has 62,000 or so clones, 80% to 90% of them found once; the top ten carry under 3%. The sequencing sample was made of peripheral blood. These receptors all come from a man aged 45-65 years with acute or convalescent COVID-19.

V is TRBV27 and J is TRBJ1-6; TRBD1 agrees at 9 bases. This CDR3 region has 15 residues. The V gene end was trimmed by 5 bases and the J gene end by 7 bases; junction bases not matched to a gene: 6. CDR1 MNHEY and CDR2 SMNVEV come from the germline V gene (reference sequence). The CDR3 region has the DNA TGTGCCAGCAGTGGGGCCGGGACAGGGAATTCACCCCTCCACTTT. Its protein product is CASSGAGTGNSPLHF.

The chain recombines TRBV6-4 with TRBJ2-3; perhaps TRBD2 as D (7 bases). V was clipped by 2 bases and J by 0 bases, with 12 bases between them. Germline V CDR1 and CDR2: MRHNA, SNTAGT. This CDR3 spans 16 amino acids. The CDR3 here is CASSDGGGASTDTQYF. As DNA, the CDR3 is TGTGCCAGCAGTGACGGAGGGGGGGCTAGCACAGATACGCAGTATTTT.